One TCR beta chain is described in this entry. CDR3 size: 13 residues. Germline V gene lookup returns CDR1 SGHVS and CDR2 FNYEAQ. The J segment lost 9 bases and the V segment lost 6 bases, leaving 6 bases of the junction unmatched. This sample is part of a study of blood T cells in healthy people across ages. The use of a sample-barcoded 5' primer and a J-beta primer mix characterized a second PCR of about 7 to 12 cycles. Each CDR3 protein is one row after TCRdb ran MiXCR on the 5' RACE reads. The sample has roughly 1.6 million distinct CDR3 sequences; approximately 32% are singletons. The chain employs TRBV7-6 and TRBJ1-5; 9 bases match TRBD1. Sequenced sample: blood. This clonotype was sampled from a woman in her thirties in good health. DNA for the CDR3: TGTGCCAGCAGGGAGGGACAGGGCAGGCCCCAGCATTTT. This encodes CASREGQGRPQHF.